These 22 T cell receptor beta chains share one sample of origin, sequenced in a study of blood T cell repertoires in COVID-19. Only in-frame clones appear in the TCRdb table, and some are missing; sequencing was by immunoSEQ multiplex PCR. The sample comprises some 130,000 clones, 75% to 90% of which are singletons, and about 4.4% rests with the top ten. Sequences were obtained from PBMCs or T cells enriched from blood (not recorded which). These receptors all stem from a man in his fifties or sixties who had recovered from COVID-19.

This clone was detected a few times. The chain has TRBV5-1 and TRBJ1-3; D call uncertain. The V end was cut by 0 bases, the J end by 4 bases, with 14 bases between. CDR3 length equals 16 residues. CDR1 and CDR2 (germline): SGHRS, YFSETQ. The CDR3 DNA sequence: TGCGCCAGCAGCTTGGCCACGGGAGCTATGGGAAACACCATATATTTT. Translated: CASSLATGAMGNTIYF.

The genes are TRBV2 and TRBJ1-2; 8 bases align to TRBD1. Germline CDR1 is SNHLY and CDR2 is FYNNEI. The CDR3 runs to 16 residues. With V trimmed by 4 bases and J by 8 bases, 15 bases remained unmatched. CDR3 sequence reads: CASSASRWTGRVGYTF. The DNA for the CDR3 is TGTGCCAGCAGTGCCAGCCGTTGGACAGGGCGAGTAGGCTACACCTTC.

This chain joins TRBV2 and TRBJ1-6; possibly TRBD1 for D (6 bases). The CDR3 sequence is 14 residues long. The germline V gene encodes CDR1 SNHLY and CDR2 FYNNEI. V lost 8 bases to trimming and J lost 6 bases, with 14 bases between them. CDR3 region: CASGRDTPNSPLHF. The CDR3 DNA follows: TGTGCCAGCGGCCGGGACACCCCTAATTCACCCCTCCACTTT.

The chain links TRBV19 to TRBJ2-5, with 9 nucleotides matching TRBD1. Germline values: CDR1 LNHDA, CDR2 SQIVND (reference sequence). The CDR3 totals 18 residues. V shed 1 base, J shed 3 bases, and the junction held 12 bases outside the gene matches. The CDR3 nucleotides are TGTGCCAGTAGTATAGTAGGGGCTACAGGGGGCAAAGAAGAGACCCAGTACTTC. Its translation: CASSIVGATGGKEETQYF.

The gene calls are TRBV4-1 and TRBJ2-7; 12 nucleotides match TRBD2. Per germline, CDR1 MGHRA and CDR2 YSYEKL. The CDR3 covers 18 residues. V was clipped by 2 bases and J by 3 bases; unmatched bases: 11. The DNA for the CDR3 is TGCGCCAGCAGCCAACAAGGGCCTAGCGGGAGGGCTTTCTACGAGCAGTACTTC. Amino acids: CASSQQGPSGRAFYEQYF.

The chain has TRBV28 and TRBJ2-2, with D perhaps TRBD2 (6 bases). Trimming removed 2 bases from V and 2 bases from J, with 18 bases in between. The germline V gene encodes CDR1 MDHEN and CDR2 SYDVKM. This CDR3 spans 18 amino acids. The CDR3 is CASSLKLWRDANTGELFF. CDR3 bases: TGTGCCAGCAGTTTAAAACTATGGCGGGACGCCAACACCGGGGAGCTGTTTTTT.

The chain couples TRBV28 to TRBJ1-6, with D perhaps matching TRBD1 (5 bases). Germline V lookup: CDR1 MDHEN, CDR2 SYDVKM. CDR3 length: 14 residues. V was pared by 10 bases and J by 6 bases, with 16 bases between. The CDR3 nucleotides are TGTGCCACACACAGGTCTCAGGGTAATTCACCCCTCCACTTT. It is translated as CATHRSQGNSPLHF.

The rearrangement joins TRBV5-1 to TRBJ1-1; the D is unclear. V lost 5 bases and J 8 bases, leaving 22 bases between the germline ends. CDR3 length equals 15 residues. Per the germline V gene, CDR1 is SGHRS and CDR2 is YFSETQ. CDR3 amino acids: CASSMEPGLGGEAFF. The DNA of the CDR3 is TGCGCCAGCAGTATGGAACCGGGCCTCGGAGGAGAAGCTTTCTTT.

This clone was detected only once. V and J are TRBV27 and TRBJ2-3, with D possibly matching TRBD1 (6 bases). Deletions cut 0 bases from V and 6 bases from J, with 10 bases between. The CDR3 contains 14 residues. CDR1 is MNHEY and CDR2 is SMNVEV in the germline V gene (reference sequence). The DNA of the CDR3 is TGTGCCAGCAGTTTATCAGGGGGTATCGATACGCAGTATTTT. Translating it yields CASSLSGGIDTQYF.

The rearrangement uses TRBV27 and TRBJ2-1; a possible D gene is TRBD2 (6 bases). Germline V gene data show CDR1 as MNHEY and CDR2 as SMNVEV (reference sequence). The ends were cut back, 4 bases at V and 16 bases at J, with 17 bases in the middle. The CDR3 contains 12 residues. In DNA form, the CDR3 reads TGTGCCAGCAGTTCCGGGACTGCGAGGTACTTCTTC. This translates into CASSSGTARYFF.

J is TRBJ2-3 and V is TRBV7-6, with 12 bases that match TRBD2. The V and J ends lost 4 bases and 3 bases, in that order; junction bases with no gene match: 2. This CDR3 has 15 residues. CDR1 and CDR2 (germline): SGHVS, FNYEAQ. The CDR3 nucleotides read TGTGCCAGCAGCTCAACTAGCGGGGGGACAGATACGCAGTATTTT. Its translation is CASSSTSGGTDTQYF. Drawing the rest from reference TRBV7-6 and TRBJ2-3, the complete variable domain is GAGVSQSPRYKVTKRGQDVALRCDPISGHVSLYWYRQALGQGPEFLTYFNYEAQQDKSGLPNDRFSAERPEGSISTLTIQRTEQRDSAMYRCASSSTSGGTDTQYFGPGTRLTVL.

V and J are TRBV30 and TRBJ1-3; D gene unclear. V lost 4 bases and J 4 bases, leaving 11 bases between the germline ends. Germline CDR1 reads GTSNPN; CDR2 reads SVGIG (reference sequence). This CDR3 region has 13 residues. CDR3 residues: CAWTTGEGNTIYF. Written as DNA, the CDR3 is TGTGCCTGGACCACTGGAGAGGGAAACACCATATATTTT.

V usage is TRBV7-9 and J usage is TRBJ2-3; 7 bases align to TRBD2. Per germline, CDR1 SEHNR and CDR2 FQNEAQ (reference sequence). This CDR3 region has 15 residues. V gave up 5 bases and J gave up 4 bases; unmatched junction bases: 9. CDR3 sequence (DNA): TGTGCCAGCAGCCGCTGGGGGGAGGGCCCAGATACGCAGTATTTT. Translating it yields CASSRWGEGPDTQYF. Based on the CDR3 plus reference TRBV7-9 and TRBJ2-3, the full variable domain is DTGVSQNPRHKITKRGQNVTFRCDPISEHNRLYWYRQTLGQGPEFLTYFQNEAQLEKSRLLSDRFSAERPKGSFSTLEIQRTEQGDSAMYLCASSRWGEGPDTQYFGPGTRLTVL.

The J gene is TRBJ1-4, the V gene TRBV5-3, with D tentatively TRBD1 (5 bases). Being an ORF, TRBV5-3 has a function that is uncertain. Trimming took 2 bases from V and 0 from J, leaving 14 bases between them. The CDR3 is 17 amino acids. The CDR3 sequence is CARSFRGLLATNEKLFF. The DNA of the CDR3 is TGTGCCAGAAGCTTTAGGGGCCTCCTTGCAACTAATGAAAAACTGTTTTTT.

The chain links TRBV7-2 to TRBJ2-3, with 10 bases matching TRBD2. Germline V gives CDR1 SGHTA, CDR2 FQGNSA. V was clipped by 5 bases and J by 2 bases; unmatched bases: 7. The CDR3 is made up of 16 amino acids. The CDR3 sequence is CASSKTSGYTTDTQYF. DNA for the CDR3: TGTGCCAGCAGCAAGACTAGCGGGTACACCACAGATACGCAGTATTTT.

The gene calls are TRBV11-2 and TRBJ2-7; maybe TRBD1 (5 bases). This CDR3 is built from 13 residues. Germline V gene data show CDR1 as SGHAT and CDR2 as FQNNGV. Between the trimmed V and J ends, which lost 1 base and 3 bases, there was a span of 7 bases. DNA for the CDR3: TGTGCCAGCAGCTTAGTTCAGGGCTACGAGCAGTACGTC. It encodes CASSLVQGYEQYV.

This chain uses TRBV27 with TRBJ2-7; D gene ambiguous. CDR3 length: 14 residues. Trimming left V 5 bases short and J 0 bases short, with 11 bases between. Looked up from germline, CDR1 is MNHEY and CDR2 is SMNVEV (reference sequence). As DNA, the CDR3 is TGTGCCAGCAGTAGAACCGATAGCTCCTACGAGCAGTACTTC. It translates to CASSRTDSSYEQYF.

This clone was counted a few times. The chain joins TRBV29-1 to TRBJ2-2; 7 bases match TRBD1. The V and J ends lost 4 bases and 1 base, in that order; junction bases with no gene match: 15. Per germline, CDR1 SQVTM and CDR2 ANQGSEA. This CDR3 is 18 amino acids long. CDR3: CSVVWTGTRRENTGELFF. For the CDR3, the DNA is TGCAGCGTTGTCTGGACAGGAACTAGAAGAGAGAACACCGGGGAGCTGTTTTTT.

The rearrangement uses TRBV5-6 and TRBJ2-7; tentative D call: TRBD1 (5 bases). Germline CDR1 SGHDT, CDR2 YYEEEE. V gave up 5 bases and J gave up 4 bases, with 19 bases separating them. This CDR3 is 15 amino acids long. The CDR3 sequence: CASRPQGPDFYEQYV. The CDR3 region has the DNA TGTGCCAGCAGACCTCAGGGCCCTGATTTTTACGAGCAGTACGTC.

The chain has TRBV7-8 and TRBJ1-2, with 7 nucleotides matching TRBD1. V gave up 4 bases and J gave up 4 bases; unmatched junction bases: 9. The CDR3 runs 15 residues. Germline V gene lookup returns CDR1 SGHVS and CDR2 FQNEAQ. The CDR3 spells CASSSNRGIGYGYTF. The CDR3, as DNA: TGTGCCAGCAGCTCCAACAGGGGTATAGGCTATGGCTACACCTTC. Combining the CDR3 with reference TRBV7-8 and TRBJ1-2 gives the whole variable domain GAGVSQSPRYKVAKRGQDVALRCDPISGHVSLFWYQQALGQGPEFLTYFQNEAQLDKSGLPSDRFFAERPEGSVSTLKIQRTQQEDSAVYLCASSSNRGIGYGYTFGSGTRLTVV.

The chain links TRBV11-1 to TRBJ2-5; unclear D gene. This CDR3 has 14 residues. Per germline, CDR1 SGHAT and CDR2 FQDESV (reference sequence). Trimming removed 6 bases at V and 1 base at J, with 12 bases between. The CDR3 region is CASRARHFQETQYF. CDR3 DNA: TGTGCCAGCAGGGCCAGGCACTTCCAAGAGACCCAGTACTTC.

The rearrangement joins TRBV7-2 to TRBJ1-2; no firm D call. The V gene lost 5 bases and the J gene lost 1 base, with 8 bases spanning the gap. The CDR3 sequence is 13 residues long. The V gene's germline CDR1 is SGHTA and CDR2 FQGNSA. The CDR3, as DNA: TGTGCCAGCAGCCCATTCGGTAACTATGGCTACACCTTC. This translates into CASSPFGNYGYTF.